A selection of T cell receptor beta chains follows, all from one sample in a study of T cells in Graves' hyperthyroidism and ophthalmopathy. TCRdb called the multiplex PCR reads again in MiXCR, with one record for every CDR3 protein. The sample lists 550,000 to 650,000 distinct CDR3 sequences; roughly 13% were seen once. The sample taken for sequencing was blood. The receptors stem from a woman aged 25 to 39 with Graves' hyperthyroidism that later progressed to Graves' ophthalmopathy. Both conserved end residues are part of each CDR3. Each record gives: V gene, clone size, D gene, J gene, CDR3 DNA, CDR3 protein. D genes are given only for firm matches. Rows give clone size only sometimes, using once, few, many, or a class for an expanded clone.

TRBV9	few	TRBD1	TRBJ2-4	TGTGCCAGCAGCGTAGGGACAGGGGCCTCCAAAAACATTCAGTACTTC	CASSVGTGASKNIQYF
TRBV30	many	TRBD1	TRBJ1-2	TGTGCCTGGACCCCAATGCAGGGGGGCGCTGGCTACACCTTC	CAWTPMQGGAGYTF
TRBV27	-	-	TRBJ2-7	TGTGCCAGCAGTTTCCAACACTCCTACGAGCAGTACTTC	CASSFQHSYEQYF
TRBV27	-	-	TRBJ2-7	TGTGCCAGCAGTTTCGGCGGGGGCTGGGAGCAGTACTTC	CASSFGGGWEQYF
TRBV4-2	-	TRBD1	TRBJ1-4	TGTGCCAGCAGCCGCACAGGGGGAGGGAATGAAAAACTGTTTTTT	CASSRTGGGNEKLFF
TRBV9	-	-	TRBJ2-2	TGTGCCAGCAGCGTAGCCGGAGGCTCCGGGGAGCTGTTTTTT	CASSVAGGSGELFF
TRBV28	many	-	TRBJ2-7	TGTGCCAGCAATTCCCCGGGCGCGGGCCTAACCTCCTACGAGCAGTACTTC	CASNSPGAGLTSYEQYF
TRBV7-2	many	-	TRBJ1-1	TGTGCCAGCAGCTTAATGGGGAGCGGTGAAGCTTTCTTT	CASSLMGSGEAFF
TRBV30	-	-	TRBJ2-2	TGTGCCTGGGAAAGGGGCACCGGGGAGCTGTTTTTT	CAWERGTGELFF
TRBV3-1	many	-	TRBJ1-3	TGTGCCAGCAGCCAAGAGAGTGGAAACACCATATATTTT	CASSQESGNTIYF
TRBV30	few	-	TRBJ2-2	TGTGCCTGGAGTACCCCCGACTCCGGGGAGCTGTTTTTT	CAWSTPDSGELFF
TRBV4-1	-	-	TRBJ2-7	TGCGCCAGCAGCCAAGATCTGGGCTACGAGCAGTACTTC	CASSQDLGYEQYF
TRBV7-3	many	-	TRBJ1-6	TGTGCCAGCAGCATAGACAGCTATAATTCACCCCTCCACTTT	CASSIDSYNSPLHF
TRBV7-2	many	TRBD2	TRBJ2-1	TGTGCCAGCAGCCCCGGGCTAGCGGGAGAAGATGAGCAGTTCTTC	CASSPGLAGEDEQFF
TRBV20-1	many	-	TRBJ2-7	TGCAGTGCTAGCGGGAGAAGCGACTACGAGCAGTACTTC	CSASGRSDYEQYF
TRBV6-5	few	TRBD1	TRBJ2-2	TGTGCCAGCAGTTATGGTACAGGGGGGACCGGGGAGCTGTTTTTT	CASSYGTGGTGELFF
TRBV19	-	-	TRBJ2-7	TGTGCCAGTAGTACATACGGGAGACCCTCCTACGAGCAGTACTTC	CASSTYGRPSYEQYF
TRBV20-1	many	TRBD1	TRBJ2-7	TGCAGTGCTAGAGATCTGGACAGGTCCTACGAGCAGTACTTC	CSARDLDRSYEQYF
TRBV20-1	many	TRBD2	TRBJ2-3	TGCAGTGAGGGGAGGGCGAGCACAGATACGCAGTATTTT	CSEGRASTDTQYF
TRBV6-6	many	-	TRBJ2-6	TGTGCCAGCAGTTACAAGACTGGGGCCAACGTCCTGACTTTC	CASSYKTGANVLTF
TRBV27	-	-	TRBJ1-2	TGTGCCAGCAAGGCAGGGGTGGGATATGGCTACACCTTC	CASKAGVGYGYTF
TRBV9	many	-	TRBJ2-5	TGTGCCAGCAGCGTATCCACGGGAGAAGAGACCCAGTACTTC	CASSVSTGEETQYF
TRBV14	-	-	TRBJ2-7	TGTGCCAGCAGCCAAGGCGCAGGGCCCCACTACGAGCAGTACTTC	CASSQGAGPHYEQYF
TRBV11-2	many	-	TRBJ2-1	TGTGCCAGCAGCTTAGCGGGGAGCCAGCAGTTCTTC	CASSLAGSQQFF
TRBV29-1	many	-	TRBJ2-7	TGCAGCGTTGAGGTTCCGGGGGAGCGCGAGCAGTACTTC	CSVEVPGEREQYF
TRBV5-1	-	-	TRBJ1-2	TGCGCCAGCACCCCGAGGGGGGGTCAAGCTAACTATGGCTACACCTTC	CASTPRGGQANYGYTF
TRBV7-9	once	-	TRBJ2-2	TGTGCCAGCAGTCCCGACAGTGGGGGGATTTACACCGGGGAGCTGTTTTTT	CASSPDSGGIYTGELFF
TRBV5-5	many	-	TRBJ1-5	TGTGCCAGCAGCTCTAGACAGTGGGATCAGCCCCAGCATTTT	CASSSRQWDQPQHF
TRBV12-3/TRBV12-4	many	-	TRBJ2-4	TGTGCCAGCAGTCAGGGGGGGACGGCGACGAGTGGTCGGGGCCGAAAAAACATTCAGTACTTC	CASSQGGTATSGRGRKNIQYF